This T cell receptor (beta chain) is drawn from a study of shared clonotypes between healthy human individuals. Repertoires were generated with immunoSEQ multiplex PCR, while TCRdb's copy carries only in-frame clones and drops some. The table shows around 1.6 million clones, with 95% to 99% occurring only once. The donors, all of them Caucasian adults, lived in Nashville, Tennessee. Overall study results and limits: Relative to their counterparts shared across all four donors, non-shared clonotypes exhibited diminished generation probabilities. The sharing of about 5.3% of naive CD4 clonotypes was seen across a handful of donors. Incomplete sequencing of sorted subsets was indicated by rarefaction despite large depth.

V lost 8 bases and J 1 base, leaving 21 bases between the germline ends. This CDR3 spans 16 amino acids. CDR1 KGHSH and CDR2 LQKENI come from the germline V gene. A note on this clone: The antigen is not known.

The J gene is TRBJ2-7, the V gene TRBV18; no reliable D call. The receptor was derived from a man under 40 in good health. Sequencing input: naive CD4+ T cells sorted from blood. Subset here: CD45RA+ positively selected. The CDR3 coding sequence is TGTGCCAGCACGTCTCGCGGCCGTGCCAGTTCCTACGAGCAGTACTTC. Translated, it gives CASTSRGRASSYEQYF.